What follows are 9 T cell receptor beta chains derived from one specimen sequenced in a study of CD8+ T cells in alopecia areata. The treatment: oral pan-JAK inhibitor, 5-10 mg twice daily. Investigators isolated RNA and reverse transcribed it into cDNA to act as the sequencing template. Assay used: immunoSEQ multiplex PCR; TCRdb lists only in-frame clones, some missing. Here the sample spans hundreds of thousands of clones, approximately 65% being singletons. Sequenced material: CD4+ T cells sorted from blood, taken at approximately week 45, from a patient treated with tofacitinib. The origin of the receptors is a human donor with alopecia areata.

This chain's CDR3 is CASSLEGPGQPQHF. In nucleotides, the CDR3 is TGCGCCAGCAGCTTGGAAGGGCCGGGTCAGCCCCAGCATTTT. This chain uses TRBV5-1 with TRBJ1-5, with D uncertain. With 0 bases removed from V and 6 bases from J, the gap between germline ends came to 10 bases. This CDR3 region has 14 residues. The V gene's germline CDR1 is SGHRS and CDR2 YFSETQ.

V is TRBV10-3 and J is TRBJ1-1; D not certain. The CDR3 has 12 residues. Per the germline V gene, CDR1 is ENHRY and CDR2 is SYGVKD. V was pared by 0 bases and J by 4 bases, with 3 bases between. The CDR3 sequence: CAISESGTEAFF. DNA for the CDR3: TGTGCCATCAGTGAGTCGGGCACTGAAGCTTTCTTT.

A word on this clone: Other DNA sequences in the same sample also yield this CDR3. V and J are TRBV15 and TRBJ1-4; unclear D gene. V gave up 1 base and J gave up 7 bases, with 4 bases separating them. CDR3 length equals 12 residues. Looked up from germline, CDR1 is LNHNV and CDR2 is YYDKDF (reference sequence). Here the CDR3 reads CATSRVGEKLFF. As DNA, the CDR3 is TGTGCCACCAGCAGAGTTGGTGAAAAACTGTTTTTT.

The chain is built from TRBV23-1 and TRBJ2-7, with TRBD1 identical over 7 bases. TRBV23-1 falls under the ORF class, with uncertain function. Trimming took 3 bases from V and 0 from J; bases not matched to a gene: 8. This CDR3 spans 16 amino acids. The CDR3: CASSHAGTAGSYEQYF. CDR3 DNA: TGCGCCAGCAGTCACGCCGGGACAGCCGGCTCCTACGAGCAGTACTTC.

This clone has more than one count but fewer than ten. Other DNA sequences from this sample encode an identical CDR3 as well. The chain joins TRBV11-2 to TRBJ2-7; TRBD1 aligns across 7 bases. This CDR3 has 12 residues. Germline CDR1 is SGHAT and CDR2 is FQNNGV. V dropped 3 bases and J dropped 4; count of bases not matched to a gene: 0. In DNA, the CDR3 is TGTGCCAGCAGCTTGACAGGGTACGAGCAGTACTTC. The encoded protein is CASSLTGYEQYF.

This chain links TRBV29-1 with TRBJ2-1; maybe TRBD1 (6 bases). Germline CDR1 is SQVTM and CDR2 is ANQGSEA. Trimming shortened V by 7 bases and J by 6 bases, and 19 bases separated the two germline ends. The CDR3 consists of 14 residues. This chain's CDR3 is CSAPRGSGGNEQFF. CDR3 sequence (DNA): TGCAGCGCCCCCAGGGGTAGTGGGGGCAATGAGCAGTTCTTC.

The rearrangement links TRBV10-2 to TRBJ2-7; weak D call: TRBD1 (5 bases). The CDR3 has 15 residues. V lost 2 bases, J lost 3 bases, and 14 bases lay in between. The germline V gene has CDR1 WSHSY and CDR2 SAAADI. The CDR3 sequence: CASSERQGGVYEQYF. CDR3 DNA sequence: TGCGCCAGCAGTGAGAGGCAGGGTGGCGTCTACGAGCAGTACTTC.

This chain uses TRBV2 with TRBJ1-5, with D maybe TRBD1 (6 bases). CDR1 SNHLY and CDR2 FYNNEI come from the germline V gene. V lost 8 bases and J lost 4, with 12 bases in between. The CDR3 sequence is 13 residues long. The CDR3 is CASARDTNQPQHF. CDR3 sequence (DNA): TGTGCCAGCGCCCGGGACACTAATCAGCCCCAGCATTTT.

The chain is built from TRBV29-1 and TRBJ2-7; D not resolved. Germline loops: CDR1 SQVTM, CDR2 ANQGSEA. V lost 1 base and J lost 5, with 12 bases in between. This CDR3 is 13 amino acids long. The DNA of the CDR3 is TGCAGCGTTGAAGCTGGCGGTTGGAACGAGCAGTACTTC. It translates to CSVEAGGWNEQYF.